These T cell receptor beta chains were read from a single sample in a study of monozygotic twins with inflammatory bowel disease. After re-calling the 5' RACE reads, TCRdb lists one entry per CDR3 protein, DNA absent. Reported are fewer than 200,000 distinct CDR3 sequences; the ten largest clones contain approximately 3%. Sequenced input: blood. The receptors were sampled from a human donor with ulcerative colitis or Crohn's disease, or a healthy co-twin of an affected twin (not recorded which). Both conserved end residues are part of each CDR3. Each record gives: clone size, V gene, J gene, CDR3 protein. Clone size is not always given. Where it is, it says once, few, many or a class for expanded clones.

size: NA; V: TRBV14; J: TRBJ2-7; CDR3: CASSPLASGFRSYEQYF
size: NA; V: TRBV7-2; J: TRBJ2-1; CDR3: CASSLVVYNEQFF
size: NA; V: TRBV12-3/TRBV12-4; J: TRBJ2-2; CDR3: CASSYRGGNTGELFF
size: NA; V: TRBV5-5; J: TRBJ1-4; CDR3: CASSWDRGREKLFF
size: NA; V: TRBV11-1; J: TRBJ2-1; CDR3: CASSRRGLAGEAFYNEQFF
size: NA; V: TRBV4-2; J: TRBJ2-7; CDR3: CASSQLDRGISYEQYF
size: NA; V: TRBV28; J: TRBJ2-2; CDR3: CASSLSQGNTGELFF
size: NA; V: TRBV5-1; J: TRBJ2-3; CDR3: CASSLAWTGEITDTQYF
size: NA; V: TRBV7-3; J: TRBJ2-1; CDR3: CASSYGAGAAYNEQFF
size: NA; V: TRBV27; J: TRBJ2-5; CDR3: CASSPTWDQETQYF
size: medium-sized; V: TRBV29-1; J: TRBJ2-1; CDR3: CSAGPGPLQFF
size: NA; V: TRBV30; J: TRBJ1-4; CDR3: CAWGQSTNEKLFF
size: NA; V: TRBV11-2; J: TRBJ2-3; CDR3: CASSFEGSTDTQYF
size: NA; V: TRBV28; J: TRBJ2-2; CDR3: CASSLASGTNTGELFF
size: NA; V: TRBV29-1; J: TRBJ2-3; CDR3: CSVLAVSTDTQYF
size: NA; V: TRBV10-3; J: TRBJ2-5; CDR3: CAIRGDSLETQYF
size: NA; V: TRBV20-1; J: TRBJ1-1; CDR3: CSASRQGEAFF
size: NA; V: TRBV24-1; J: TRBJ2-1; CDR3: CATSDTGLAGGDEQFF
size: NA; V: TRBV5-1; J: TRBJ1-2; CDR3: CASSLETGANYGYTF
size: NA; V: TRBV12-3/TRBV12-4; J: TRBJ2-7; CDR3: CAIRTSGFHEQYF
size: NA; V: TRBV12-3/TRBV12-4; J: TRBJ1-6; CDR3: CASSLSPQGNSPLHF
size: NA; V: TRBV12-5; J: TRBJ2-2; CDR3: CASGFGTEEPRDTGELFF
size: NA; V: TRBV20-1; J: TRBJ1-5; CDR3: CSAKSRGQGPGQPQHF
size: NA; V: TRBV18; J: TRBJ2-7; CDR3: CASSPNVASGYEQYF
size: NA; V: TRBV5-1; J: TRBJ2-5; CDR3: CASSLEQGAAQETQYF
size: NA; V: TRBV7-3; J: TRBJ2-1; CDR3: CASSSSGTKHEQFF
size: NA; V: TRBV15; J: TRBJ2-5; CDR3: CATSRDGRQGALETQYF
size: NA; V: TRBV6-1; J: TRBJ2-1; CDR3: CASRSLAGNNEQFF
size: NA; V: TRBV7-2; J: TRBJ2-7; CDR3: CASSLTGGVDLEQYF
size: NA; V: TRBV6-4; J: TRBJ2-5; CDR3: CASSDKGQGKETQYF
size: NA; V: TRBV3-1; J: TRBJ2-7; CDR3: CASSQVDRTSYEQYF
size: NA; V: TRBV6-1; J: TRBJ2-5; CDR3: CASTEGGGRTQETQYF
size: NA; V: TRBV12-3/TRBV12-4; J: TRBJ1-1; CDR3: CASSWGGGAFF
size: NA; V: TRBV28; J: TRBJ2-2; CDR3: CASKARGIGELFF
size: NA; V: TRBV7-9; J: TRBJ1-6; CDR3: CAVGRSSYNSPLHF